This paragraph reports one T cell receptor (beta chain). It lacks a known antigen. Base qualities are missing; no much larger clone stands one base away. The data are from a study of blood T cell repertoires in COVID-19 (TCRdb year 2020). About the full investigation: Samples from collaborators originated in the United States, Italy and Spain and spanned both the acute and convalescent phases of COVID-19. The repertoires were released in a freely available public database intended as a resource for research on the immune response to SARS-CoV-2. Where available, HLA class I and class II types were taken from metadata supplied by the sample provider and were not determined by assay-based typing. The prospective study material was composed of cDNA or gDNA derived from T cells, B-cell-depleted T cells, or PBMCs. Subjects who had been exposed to COVID-19, were actively infected with it, or had recovered from it provided the deeply sampled blood TCRbeta repertoires that made up the dataset. The samples were drawn from the first 160 participants of the ongoing ImmuneRACE study and from some 1,300 subjects provided by 6 global collaborators. Nearly every sample came with metadata listing a de-identified subject ID, COVID-19 status, age in years and sex. Study-level results and caveats: How much clinical and demographic metadata was included differed by source and by participant, and the metadata was provided uncurated.

Participants in the prospective study were enrolled through a virtual design, were aged 18 to 89 years, and lived in about two dozen United States geographic areas. In the prospective study, participants were assigned to cohorts based on the clinical history participants reported in a screening survey and a study questionnaire. Mobile phlebotomists in the prospective study collected whole blood, serum and a nasopharyngeal or oropharyngeal swab from every participant. Participants in the prospective study had the option to provide additional blood draws and questionnaires over a roughly 2-month period. Blood samples from the prospective study were shipped frozen or at room temperature prior to DNA extraction. TCRbeta CDR3 regions were amplified from genomic DNA by means of the immunoSEQ Assay, a bias-controlled multiplex PCR. From the authors' description of their analysis: The number of nucleated cells in each sample was estimated by amplification of reference gene primers within the assay. Sequence reads were collapsed and filtered to measure the absolute abundance of every unique TCRbeta CDR3 rearrangement. For each sample, productive Simpson clonality was calculated as the square root of Simpson's diversity index over productive rearrangements. In its TCRdb copy, this immuneACCESS table keeps in-frame sequences only and misses some clones. Where compared with another copy, unresolved V genes explain less than half of these, and the others have no known cause. From that table come the V and J calls and clone size; the DNA was used to work out D and trimming. Within this sample are some 220,000 clones, with roughly 80% of them counted one time only. The top ten hold under 1.5% of the sample.

Material: PBMCs or T cells enriched from blood (not recorded which). This TCR was sampled from a woman aged 40-49 years with acute COVID-19.

For the CDR3, the sequence is CATREGEGSYEQYF. The bases are TGTGCCACTCGGGAGGGAGAGGGGTCCTACGAGCAGTACTTC. This receptor chain uses TRBV28 and TRBJ2-7, and TRBD2 aligns with 8 junction nucleotides. Ends trimmed: V by 10 bases, J by 1 base; bases unmatched to a gene: 9. The germline V gene specifies MDHEN as CDR1 and SYDVKM as CDR2. Reading from cysteine to phenylalanine, the CDR3 counts 14 amino acids. Only the CDR3 DNA is retained, 42 bases long and in frame from the first base.